The sequence of this T cell receptor beta chain was determined in a study of cytomegalovirus exposure and HLA in healthy donors. A word on this clone: Its antigen is unknown.

General study findings and limits: Later analysis showed TCR association rates varying by HLA locus, highest for DRB1 and lowest for HLA-C. Reports showed the classifier diagnosing cytomegalovirus status with high specificity and sensitivity. The study put 150 to 200 TCR beta chains on its list as cytomegalovirus-associated.

The study sampled nominally healthy donors, though unrecorded immune exposures were likely. PCR used 60 Vbeta primers and 13 Jbeta primers. The method was immunoSEQ multiplex PCR; TCRdb's version includes in-frame clones alone and lacks a portion of them. The sample includes approximately 150,000 clones, approximately 78% of them seen just once. Sequencing input: PBMCs. The origin of this receptor is a woman aged 50 to 65 in good health and CMV-seropositive.

This chain's CDR3 is CASSQILGRTNYGYTF. In nucleotides, the CDR3 is TGCGCCAGCAGCCAGATTCTGGGCAGGACAAACTATGGCTACACCTTC. This rearrangement joins TRBV4-1 to TRBJ1-2; D possibly corresponds to TRBD1 (5 bases). The ends were cut back, 3 bases at V and 2 bases at J, with 16 bases in the middle. The CDR3 sequence is 16 residues long. Germline V lookup: CDR1 MGHRA, CDR2 YSYEKL.